This T cell receptor (beta chain) was captured in a study of blood T cell repertoires in COVID-19. Across the whole study: COVID-19 samples from acute and convalescent phases originated in the United States, Italy and Spain. Sources were T cells, B-cell-depleted T cells, or PBMCs; the material itself was cDNA or gDNA.

In the study's own analysis: Amplifying reference gene primers gave estimates of nucleated cell counts. The repertoire was sequenced with immunoSEQ multiplex PCR; TCRdb's copy has only in-frame clones and lacks some. V and J calls and clone size follow that table, whereas D and trimming were derived from the DNA. The sample contains 150,000 or so clones, more than 85% of which appear only once. Germline CDR1 is MNHEY and CDR2 is SVGAGI. The CDR3 is 13 amino acids. V trimming: 4 bases; J trimming: 6 bases; junction bases outside the gene matches: 2. Patients in Seattle were enrolled during active infection, then followed longitudinally.

Sequencing was performed on peripheral blood. The sequence came from a woman in her fifties or sixties with COVID-19, enrolled during active disease. V is TRBV6-5 and J is TRBJ2-1, with 8 bases aligning to TRBD1. In DNA, the CDR3 is TGTGCCAGCAGTTTGACAGGGGCCAATGAGCAGTTCTTC. Its translation is CASSLTGANEQFF.